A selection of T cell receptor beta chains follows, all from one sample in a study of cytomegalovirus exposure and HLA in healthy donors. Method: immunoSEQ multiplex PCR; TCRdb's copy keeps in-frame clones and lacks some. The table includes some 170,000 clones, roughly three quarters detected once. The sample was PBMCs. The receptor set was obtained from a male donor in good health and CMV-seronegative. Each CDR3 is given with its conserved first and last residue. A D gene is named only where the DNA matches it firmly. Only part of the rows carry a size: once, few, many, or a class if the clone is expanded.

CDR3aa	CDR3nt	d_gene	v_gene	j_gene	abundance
CASSPPTDTQYF	TGTGCCAGCAGCCCTCCCACAGATACGCAGTATTTT	.	TRBV13	TRBJ2-3	.
CAWSGVANYGYTF	TGTGCCTGGAGCGGGGTGGCTAACTATGGCTACACCTTC	.	TRBV30	TRBJ1-2	.
CASSASGGWGEQFF	TGTGCCAGCAGCGCTAGCGGCGGTTGGGGTGAGCAGTTCTTC	TRBD2	TRBV2	TRBJ2-1	once
CASSLHQGPSYEQYF	TGTGCCAGCAGCTTACATCAGGGGCCGTCCTACGAGCAGTACTTC	.	TRBV7-8	TRBJ2-7	few
CSGSGQGPYGYTF	TGCAGCGGCTCCGGACAGGGGCCCTATGGCTACACCTTC	TRBD1	TRBV29-1	TRBJ1-2	.
CASSLTTGYVQYF	TGTGCCAGCAGCCTGACGACAGGGTACGTGCAGTACTTC	TRBD1	TRBV7-3	TRBJ2-7	.
CASSSPLQGGNTEAFF	TGTGCCAGCAGCTCCCCGTTACAGGGGGGGAACACTGAAGCTTTCTTT	TRBD1	TRBV7-9	TRBJ1-1	.
CASGYSPWTLF	TGTGCTAGTGGTTACTCACCCTGGACTCTTTTT	.	TRBV12-5	TRBJ2-3	.
CASSPGQVYNEQFF	TGTGCCAGCAGCCCCGGACAGGTTTACAATGAGCAGTTCTTC	TRBD1	TRBV7-3	TRBJ2-1	.
CASSQLADEQFF	TGTGCCAGCAGCCAACTAGCAGATGAGCAGTTCTTC	.	TRBV6-5	TRBJ2-1	.
CATKDRGRLGTEAFF	TGTGCCACCAAGGACAGGGGGCGTTTGGGCACTGAAGCTTTCTTT	TRBD1	TRBV15	TRBJ1-1	.
CASSRTGDYGYTF	TGTGCCAGCAGCCGGACAGGGGACTATGGCTACACCTTC	TRBD1	TRBV5-4	TRBJ1-2	few
CASSSFPNEKLFF	TGTGCCAGCAGCTCTTTCCCTAATGAAAAACTGTTTTTT	.	TRBV7-3	TRBJ1-4	.
CASSPSATYNEQFF	TGTGCCAGCTCTCCTAGCGCGACCTACAATGAGCAGTTCTTC	.	TRBV18	TRBJ2-1	.
CASSPSSGANVLTF	TGTGCCAGCAGCCCCAGCTCTGGGGCCAACGTCCTGACTTTC	.	TRBV27	TRBJ2-6	.
CASSLRGNYGYTF	TGTGCCAGCAGTTTGCGGGGTAACTATGGCTACACCTTC	.	TRBV28	TRBJ1-2	.
CASSLSGVSYNEQFF	TGCGCCAGCAGCTTGTCCGGGGTAAGCTACAATGAGCAGTTCTTC	.	TRBV5-1	TRBJ2-1	.
CASPRTEENTEAFF	TGTGCCAGCCCAAGGACGGAGGAGAACACTGAAGCTTTCTTT	.	TRBV6-1	TRBJ1-1	once
CASRKRGNEQFF	TGTGCCAGCAGGAAAAGGGGAAATGAGCAGTTCTTC	.	TRBV28	TRBJ2-1	.
CASSIEGARTITYGYTF	TGTGCCAGTAGTATAGAAGGTGCCAGGACAATCACCTATGGCTACACCTTC	.	TRBV19	TRBJ1-2	.
CARSAGRQGHSYEQYF	TGTGCCAGAAGCGCGGGCCGACAGGGGCACTCCTACGAGCAGTACTTC	TRBD1	TRBV5-3	TRBJ2-7	.